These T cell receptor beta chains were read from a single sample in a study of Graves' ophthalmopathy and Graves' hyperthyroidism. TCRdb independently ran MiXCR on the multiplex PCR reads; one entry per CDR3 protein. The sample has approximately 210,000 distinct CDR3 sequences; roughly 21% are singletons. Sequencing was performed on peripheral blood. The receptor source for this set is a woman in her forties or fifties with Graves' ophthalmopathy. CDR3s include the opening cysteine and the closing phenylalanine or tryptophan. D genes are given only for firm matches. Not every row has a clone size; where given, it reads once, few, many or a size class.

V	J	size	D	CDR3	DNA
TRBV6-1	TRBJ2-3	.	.	CASSIGHPTDTQYF	TGTGCCAGCAGCATTGGACACCCTACAGATACGCAGTATTTT
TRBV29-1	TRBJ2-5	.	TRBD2	CSTRLAGETQYF	TGCAGCACTCGACTAGCGGGAGAGACCCAGTACTTC
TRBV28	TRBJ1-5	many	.	CASTLDKNQPQHF	TGTGCCAGCACCCTCGACAAAAATCAGCCCCAGCATTTT
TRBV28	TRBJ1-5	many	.	CASSPPGSSQHF	TGTGCCAGCAGTCCGCCGGGATCCTCCCAGCATTTT
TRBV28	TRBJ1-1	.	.	CASRTRQANTEAFF	TGTGCCAGCAGAACCAGACAGGCCAACACTGAAGCTTTCTTT
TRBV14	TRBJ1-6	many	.	CASSQDSPLHF	TGTGCCAGCAGCCAAGATTCACCCCTCCACTTT
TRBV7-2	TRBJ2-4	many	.	CASSPLLSGLAKNIQYF	TGTGCCAGCAGCCCCCTTTTGTCAGGCCTGGCCAAAAACATTCAGTACTTC
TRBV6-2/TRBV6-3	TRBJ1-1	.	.	CASSLKYPNEAFF	TGTGCCAGCAGCCTCAAATATCCGAATGAAGCTTTCTTT
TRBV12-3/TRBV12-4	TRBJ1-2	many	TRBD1	CASRPAPGQGIWGYTF	TGTGCCAGCAGACCAGCCCCGGGACAGGGCATATGGGGCTACACCTTC
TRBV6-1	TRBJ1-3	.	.	CASSEARRAHSGNTIYF	TGTGCCAGCAGTGAAGCGCGTAGGGCCCACTCTGGAAACACCATATATTTT
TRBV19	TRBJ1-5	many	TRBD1	CASSPGTGGGQPQHF	TGTGCCAGTAGTCCCGGGACAGGGGGTGGTCAGCCCCAGCATTTT
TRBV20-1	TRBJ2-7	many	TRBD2	CSALTSGGLRQYF	TGCAGTGCCCTGACTAGCGGGGGGCTTAGGCAGTACTTC
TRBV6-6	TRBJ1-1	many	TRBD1	CASSKGTALEAFF	TGTGCCAGCAGCAAGGGGACAGCCCTAGAAGCTTTCTTT
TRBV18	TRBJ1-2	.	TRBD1	CASSPQRQGGNYGYTF	TGTGCCAGCTCACCACAGAGACAGGGAGGAAACTATGGCTACACCTTC
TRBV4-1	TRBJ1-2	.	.	CASSQNRFRELNGYTF	TGCGCCAGCAGCCAGAACCGCTTCAGGGAGTTAAATGGCTACACCTTC